This T cell receptor beta chain was documented in a study of blood T cell repertoires in COVID-19. About the study: PBMCs, B-cell-depleted T cells, or T cells were the source of the cDNA or gDNA that made up the material.

The germline V gene encodes CDR1 SGHTA and CDR2 FQGNSA. This CDR3 spans 14 amino acids. V was cut by 8 bases and J by 5 bases, with 15 bases left in between. Original handling: From reference gene primer amplification, estimates of nucleated cell counts were derived. Assay: immunoSEQ multiplex PCR; the TCRdb copy retains only in-frame clones and omits some. That table is the source of V, J and clone size, and D and trimming were worked out from the DNA. Among over 150,000 clones listed, 85% were seen once. The study recruited people aged roughly 18 to 100 years across roughly 25 US areas. Cohorts were assigned according to the clinical history that participants reported.

This TCR came from a man in his forties who had recovered from COVID-19. V usage is TRBV7-2 and J usage is TRBJ2-2; a weak D match, TRBD1 (6 bases). The sequencing sample was made of PBMCs or T cells enriched from blood (not recorded which). The DNA for the CDR3 is TGTGCCAGCGTCCCAGGGGCGGGTACCGGGGAGCTGTTTTTT. Protein: CASVPGAGTGELFF.